The next 9 T cell receptor beta chains were all read from a single sample in a study of blood T cell repertoires in COVID-19. Profiling relied on immunoSEQ multiplex PCR, and the TCRdb table lists in-frame clones only, not all of them. The sample consists of fewer than 200,000 clones, about nine tenths of them appearing once. The sequenced material came from peripheral blood. The receptors derive from a man between 60 and 70 years old with acute or convalescent COVID-19.

The chain joins TRBV27 to TRBJ2-3, with 9 nucleotides matching TRBD2. Trimming took 5 bases from V and 6 from J; bases not matched to a gene: 12. Germline V CDR1 and CDR2: MNHEY, SMNVEV (reference sequence). The CDR3 spans 16 residues. CDR3 in DNA: TGTGCCAGCAGTGGGGGGACTAGCAAGTTTATGGATACGCAGTATTTT. Protein: CASSGGTSKFMDTQYF.

The chain links TRBV9 to TRBJ1-1; D is possibly TRBD1 (6 bases). The germline V gene encodes CDR1 SGDLS and CDR2 YYNGEE. The CDR3 is 12 residues long. With 0 bases removed from V and 11 bases from J, the gap between germline ends came to 11 bases. CDR3 residues: CASSVGRGEAFF. CDR3 nucleotide sequence: TGTGCCAGCAGCGTAGGCAGGGGTGAGGCTTTCTTT.

V and J are TRBV5-4 and TRBJ1-2, with D unresolved. The CDR3 spans 16 residues. In germline, CDR1 is SGHNT, CDR2 YYREEE (reference sequence). Trimming cost V 0 bases and J 3 bases, with 15 bases left between them. CDR3 bases: TGTGCCAGCAGCTTGGGGGCTGGGTATTCTGACTATGGCTACACCTTC. This translates into CASSLGAGYSDYGYTF.

The gene calls are TRBV12-5 and TRBJ1-3; D remains unclear. V shed 5 bases and J shed 8 bases, with 19 bases lying between them. Per germline, CDR1 LGHNT and CDR2 FRNRAP. The CDR3 contains 15 residues. CDR3 loop: CASGQLRVPGDTIYF. The CDR3 DNA follows: TGTGCTAGTGGTCAACTCCGGGTCCCCGGTGACACCATATATTTT.

The V call is TRBV18, the J call TRBJ2-5; D is possibly TRBD1 (5 bases). Germline CDR1 reads KGHSH; CDR2 reads LQKENI. The CDR3 sequence is 17 residues long. V lost 4 bases and J 5 bases, leaving 23 bases between the germline ends. The CDR3, as DNA: TGTGCCAGCTCACTGTGGAGTACAGGACCAATTCGGGAGACCCAGTACTTC. Encoded protein: CASSLWSTGPIRETQYF.

This clone was seen once. CDR3 loop: CSVGRSGGKTQYF. The CDR3 bases are TGCAGCGTTGGACGGTCCGGGGGAAAGACCCAGTACTTC. The chain couples TRBV29-1 to TRBJ2-5; weak D call: TRBD2 (6 bases). CDR1 is SQVTM and CDR2 is ANQGSEA in the germline V gene. V gave up 4 bases and J gave up 6 bases, with 15 bases separating them. The CDR3 has 13 amino acids.

The V call is TRBV4-3, the J call TRBJ2-1; TRBD2 aligns across 9 bases. Germline values: CDR1 LGHNA, CDR2 YSLEER. V gave up 1 base and J gave up 6 bases; unmatched junction bases: 16. The CDR3 loop spans 19 amino acids. This CDR3 is CASSQVWGLASTLGNEQFF. As DNA, the CDR3 is TGCGCCAGCAGCCAAGTATGGGGACTAGCTAGCACCCTAGGCAATGAGCAGTTCTTC.

J is TRBJ1-2 and V is TRBV7-9; D might be TRBD1 (5 bases). The germline gives CDR1 SEHNR, CDR2 FQNEAQ (reference sequence). Trimming pared 1 base from V and 5 bases from J, leaving 11 bases between. The CDR3 has 14 amino acids. CDR3 sequence reads: CASSLDGGGYGYTF. The DNA for the CDR3 is TGTGCCAGCAGCTTAGATGGGGGAGGATATGGCTACACCTTC.

The chain couples TRBV20-1 to TRBJ1-2, with D maybe TRBD1 (6 bases). The V gene lost 5 bases and the J gene lost 8 bases, with 12 bases spanning the gap. Looked up from germline, CDR1 is DFQATT and CDR2 is SNEGSKA (reference sequence). CDR3 size: 11 residues. Here the CDR3 DNA reads TGCAGTGCTTCAGGGGTAGGGGGCTACACCTTC. Its protein is CSASGVGGYTF.